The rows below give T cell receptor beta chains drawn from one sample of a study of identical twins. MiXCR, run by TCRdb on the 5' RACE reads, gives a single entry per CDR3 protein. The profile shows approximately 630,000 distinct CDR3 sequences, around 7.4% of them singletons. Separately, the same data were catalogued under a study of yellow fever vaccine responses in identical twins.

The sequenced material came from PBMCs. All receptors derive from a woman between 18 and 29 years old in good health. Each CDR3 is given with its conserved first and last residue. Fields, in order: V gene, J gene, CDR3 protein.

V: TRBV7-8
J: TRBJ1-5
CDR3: CASRVWGDPASNQPQHF

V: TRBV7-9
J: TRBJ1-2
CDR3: CASSFGTTYGYTF

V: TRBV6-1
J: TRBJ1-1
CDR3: CASSTTGFTAFF

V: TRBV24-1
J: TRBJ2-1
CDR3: CATSPGGPVEQFF

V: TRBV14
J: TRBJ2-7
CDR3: CASSQERPGEQYF

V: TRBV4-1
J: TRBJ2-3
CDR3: CASSQDLDRGTDTQYF

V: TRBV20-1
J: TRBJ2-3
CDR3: CSASKGAGYTDTQYF

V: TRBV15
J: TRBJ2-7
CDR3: CATSRDTGYYEQYF

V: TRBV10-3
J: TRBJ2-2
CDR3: CAIGGTEGAGELFF

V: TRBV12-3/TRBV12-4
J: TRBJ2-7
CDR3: CASRPTGGGYEQYF

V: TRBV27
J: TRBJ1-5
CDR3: CASSPVFGPQHF

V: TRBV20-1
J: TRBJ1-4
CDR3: CSARENALNPWSNEKLFF

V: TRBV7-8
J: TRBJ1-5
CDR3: CASSLAPSRNQPQHF

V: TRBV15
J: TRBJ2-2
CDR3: CATSGRGYTGELFF

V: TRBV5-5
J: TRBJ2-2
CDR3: CASSSEPGELFF

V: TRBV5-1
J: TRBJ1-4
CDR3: CASSLGVVWSTNEKLFF

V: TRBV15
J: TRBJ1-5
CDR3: CATSRDRTGIAHQPQHF

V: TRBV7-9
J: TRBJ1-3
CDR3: CASSPPGAAPSGNTIYF

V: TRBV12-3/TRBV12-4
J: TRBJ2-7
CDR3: CSSSGHLSSYEQYF

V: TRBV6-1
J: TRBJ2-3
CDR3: CASTLETSVSTDTQYF

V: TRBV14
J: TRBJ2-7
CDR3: CASSRDRTYEQYF

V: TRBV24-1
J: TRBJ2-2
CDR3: CATRASGSTGELFF

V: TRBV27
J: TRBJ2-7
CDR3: CASSPAGTGPLGQYF

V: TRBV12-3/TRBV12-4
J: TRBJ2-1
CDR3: CASSLGRGKNNEQFF

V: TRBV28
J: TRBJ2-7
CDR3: CASSSTSEANSYEQYF

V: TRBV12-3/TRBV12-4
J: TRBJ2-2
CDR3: CASTLGAPGTGMSGELFF

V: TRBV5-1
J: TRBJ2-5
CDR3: CASSPGTGAQETQYF

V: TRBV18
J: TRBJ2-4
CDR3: CASSPGQGASGYQYF

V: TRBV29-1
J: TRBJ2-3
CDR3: CSVEFQGAPTDTQYF

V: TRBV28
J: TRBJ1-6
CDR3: CASSWAGDSPLHF

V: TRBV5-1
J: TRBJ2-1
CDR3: CASQLAGGSYNEQFF

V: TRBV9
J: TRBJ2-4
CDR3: CASSPALAGGAKNIQYF

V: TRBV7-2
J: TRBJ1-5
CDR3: CASSPREAGNQPQHF